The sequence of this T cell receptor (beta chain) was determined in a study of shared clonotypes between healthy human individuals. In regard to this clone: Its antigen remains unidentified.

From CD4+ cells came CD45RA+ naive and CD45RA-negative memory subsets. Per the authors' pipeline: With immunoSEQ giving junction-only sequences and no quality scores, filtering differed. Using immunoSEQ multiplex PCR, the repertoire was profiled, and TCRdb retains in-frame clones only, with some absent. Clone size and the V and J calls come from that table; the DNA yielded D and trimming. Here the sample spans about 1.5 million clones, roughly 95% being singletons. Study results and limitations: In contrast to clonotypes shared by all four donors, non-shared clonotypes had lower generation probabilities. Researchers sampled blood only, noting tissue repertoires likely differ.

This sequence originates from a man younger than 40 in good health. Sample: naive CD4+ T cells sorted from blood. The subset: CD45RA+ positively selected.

The CDR3, as DNA: TGTGCCATCAGTGATTCCCGGACTAAACCCCTTTTGGCCTACGAGCAGTACTTC. Protein product: CAISDSRTKPLLAYEQYF. This chain links TRBV10-3 with TRBJ2-5; D possibly corresponds to TRBD2 (6 bases). Matching the DNA end better, TRBJ2-7 makes the J call doubtful. Germline CDR1 reads ENHRY; CDR2 reads SYGVKD. This CDR3 region has 18 residues.